This T cell receptor beta chain was obtained from a study of blood T cell repertoires in COVID-19. Study-wide context: The United States, Italy and Spain were the sources of the acute and convalescent COVID-19 samples. Sources were T cells, B-cell-depleted T cells, or PBMCs; the material itself was cDNA or gDNA.

In Seattle, patients joined the study during active infection and were tracked longitudinally. With V trimmed by 4 bases and J by 4 bases, 9 bases remained unmatched. Germline V gene lookup returns CDR1 SGDLS and CDR2 YYNGEE. The CDR3 totals 16 residues. How the authors handled the data: Scientists estimated how many nucleated cells there were by amplifying reference gene primers. Using immunoSEQ multiplex PCR, the repertoire was profiled, and TCRdb retains in-frame clones only, with some absent. The V and J calls and the clone size are those of that table, but D and trimming were determined from the DNA. The table has approximately 70,000 clones, roughly nine tenths seen once.

The J gene is TRBJ2-5, the V gene TRBV9; 11 nucleotides align to TRBD2. This clonotype was sampled from a man aged 50-59 years with COVID-19, enrolled during active disease. Sequencing used peripheral blood. CDR3 sequence reads: CASSPGVGLAAETQYF. The CDR3 DNA is TGTGCCAGCAGCCCGGGGGTGGGACTAGCGGCAGAGACCCAGTACTTC.